This T cell receptor (beta chain) was sequenced for a study of T cell repertoires in aging, cancer and after chemotherapy. Only a few counts were recorded for this clonotype. CDR3 length: 17 amino acids. The ends lost 7 bases at V and 4 bases at J; junction bases unmatched: 17. A mixed TRB-A/B primer pool amplified rearranged TRB by multiplex touch-down PCR. TCRdb independently ran MiXCR on the multiplex PCR reads; one entry per CDR3 protein. Of roughly 5,000 distinct CDR3 sequences in the sample, over 45% were seen once. Peripheral blood genomic DNA, not sorted cells or RNA, was the template. The sequencing input was blood. The clonotype originates from a human donor in good health. The V call is TRBV12-3 or TRBV12-4, the J call TRBJ1-2; 8 bases align to TRBD1. CDR3 in DNA: TGTGCCAGCACTCTAACCAGCGACAGGGGAGGTAGCTATGGCTACACCTTC. Encoded protein: CASTLTSDRGGSYGYTF.